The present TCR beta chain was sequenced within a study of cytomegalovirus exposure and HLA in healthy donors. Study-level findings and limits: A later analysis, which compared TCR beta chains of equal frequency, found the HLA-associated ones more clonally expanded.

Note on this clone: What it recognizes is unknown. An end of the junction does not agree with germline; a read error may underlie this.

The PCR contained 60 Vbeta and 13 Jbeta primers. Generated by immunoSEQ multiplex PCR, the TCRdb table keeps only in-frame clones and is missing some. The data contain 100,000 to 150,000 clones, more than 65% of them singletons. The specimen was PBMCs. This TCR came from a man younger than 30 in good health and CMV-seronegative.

CDR3: CASSLDFQEAQYF. CDR3 nucleotide sequence: TGTGCCAGCAGCTTAGACTTTCAAGAGGCCCAGTACTTC. V is TRBV5-6 and J is TRBJ2-5; D not certain. The length of the CDR3 is 13 residues. Germline CDR1 is SGHDT and CDR2 is YYEEEE.